Following are 5 T cell receptor beta chains from one sample sequenced in a study of a mutant IDH1 vaccine in newly diagnosed glioma. Time point reported: week 11, during vaccination. Doses of 300 ug of mutant IDH1 20-mer peptide were given with topical imiquimod. TCRdb keeps only in-frame clones here, not all; method: immunoSEQ multiplex PCR. The sample records about 66,000 clones, approximately 80% being singletons. Antigen specificity for these receptors is unknown. The sequencing here drew on PBMCs, taken from a glioma patient whose treatment included an IDH1 peptide vaccine. Receptors originate from a man aged 25-45 years with glioma.

This CDR3 reads CASSVGGLGNTIYF. CDR3 DNA: TGTGCCAGCAGCGTAGGAGGGCTTGGAAACACCATATATTTT. The rearrangement joins TRBV9 to TRBJ1-3; D gene ambiguous. The germline gives CDR1 SGDLS, CDR2 YYNGEE. With 0 bases removed from V and 3 bases from J, the gap between germline ends came to 7 bases. The CDR3 totals 14 residues.

This chain uses TRBV28 with TRBJ2-7, with 9 bases that match TRBD2. Trimming cost V 8 bases and J 4 bases; bases outside gene matches: 27. Germline loops: CDR1 MDHEN, CDR2 SYDVKM. This CDR3 is built from 20 residues. CDR3 coding DNA: TGTGCCAGCCGCCCCAGTTCCGCCAGCAGTTTCTTAGCGGGAGATTACGAGCAGTACTTC. Translating gives CASRPSSASSFLAGDYEQYF.

The V call is TRBV25-1, the J call TRBJ2-6; possible D gene TRBD1, 6 bases. The length of the CDR3 is 16 residues. Germline V gene sequence: CDR1 MGHDK, CDR2 SYGVNS. Trimming pared 3 bases from V and 4 bases from J, leaving 13 bases between. In DNA form, the CDR3 reads TGTGCCAGCAGTGACAGGGGCCCGGGAGGGGCCAACGTCCTGACTTTC. Its protein product is CASSDRGPGGANVLTF.

The chain has TRBV6-5 and TRBJ1-2; TRBD1 agrees at 7 bases. Germline values: CDR1 MNHEY, CDR2 SVGAGI. The CDR3 length is 13 residues. V lost 6 bases to trimming and J lost 8 bases; unmatched junction nucleotides: 9. The CDR3 reads CASRGLDRDGYTF. The DNA of the CDR3 is TGTGCCAGCAGGGGCCTCGACAGGGACGGCTACACCTTC.

The chain has TRBV18 and TRBJ2-7, with D hard to call. V lost 2 bases, J lost 2 bases, and 16 bases lay in between. CDR3 size: 16 residues. CDR1 is KGHSH, CDR2 LQKENI, per germline. The CDR3 loop reads CASSPIIPMDTYEQYF. The DNA of the CDR3 is TGTGCCAGCTCACCAATCATCCCGATGGATACCTACGAGCAGTACTTC.